This passage covers 20 T cell receptor beta chains from one sample sequenced in a study of Tregs in tolerant kidney transplant recipients. Sequenced by immunoSEQ multiplex PCR; TCRdb stores in-frame clones only, minus some. Of roughly 120,000 clones in the sample, about 90% are singletons; the top ten hold approximately 0.59%. The specimen sequenced was CD4+ T cells from blood. Source of these receptors: a human donor in good health.

This chain joins TRBV11-1 and TRBJ2-7; 10 bases are shared with TRBD1. Germline V CDR1 and CDR2: SGHAT, FQDESV (reference sequence). J was trimmed by 3 bases and V by 5 bases; bases with no gene match: 4. There are 14 residues in the CDR3. The CDR3 is CASSIRTGGYEQYF. CDR3 nucleotides: TGTGCCAGCAGCATACGGACAGGGGGCTACGAGCAGTACTTC.

This clone was detected only once. The V call is TRBV27, the J call TRBJ1-2; 8 nucleotides line up with TRBD1. Trimming removed 3 bases from V and 0 bases from J; junction bases left unmatched: 9. CDR3 length: 17 amino acids. Per the germline V gene, CDR1 is MNHEY and CDR2 is SMNVEV (reference sequence). The CDR3 region is CASSFFNRGKANYGYTF. The CDR3 DNA is TGTGCCAGCAGTTTCTTCAACAGGGGGAAAGCTAACTATGGCTACACCTTC.

This clone occurred once. This rearrangement joins TRBV5-1 to TRBJ2-2, with 7 bases matching TRBD2. The germline V gene has CDR1 SGHRS and CDR2 YFSETQ. The trim removed 3 bases at V and 6 bases at J, leaving 8 bases unmatched. The CDR3 has 15 amino acids. The CDR3 bases are TGCGCCAGCAGCTCGGACCGGGGGGTACCCGGGGAGCTGTTTTTT. The encoded protein is CASSSDRGVPGELFF.

The V call is TRBV7-3, the J call TRBJ2-2; 7 bases match TRBD1. Germline trimming cut 3 bases from V and 6 bases from J; bases unmatched to any gene: 1. CDR3 length equals 13 residues. The germline CDR1 and CDR2 sequences are SGHTA and FQGTGA. DNA of the CDR3: TGTGCCAGCAGCTTCAGGGGGTCCGGGGAGCTGTTTTTT. Protein product: CASSFRGSGELFF.

The V gene is TRBV21-1, the J gene TRBJ1-1. TRBV21-1 is recorded as a pseudogene. The CDR3 runs 15 residues. CDR3 protein: CASSKYGVLNTEAFF. CDR3 nucleotide sequence: TGTGCCAGCAGCAAATATGGGGTGTTAAACACTGAAGCTTTCTTT.

The CDR3: CASSRGQPQTQYF. CDR3 nucleotides: TGTGCCAGCAGTCGAGGACAGCCGCAGACGCAGTATTTT. The V and J genes are TRBV27 and TRBJ2-3; D possibly corresponds to TRBD1 (6 bases). Per germline, CDR1 MNHEY and CDR2 SMNVEV (reference sequence). Trimming took off 5 bases at V and 9 bases at J, with 15 bases between the two ends. This CDR3 has 13 amino acids.

The chain is built from TRBV18 and TRBJ2-7, with TRBD1 as a possible D gene (6 bases). In germline, CDR1 is KGHSH, CDR2 LQKENI. Trimming left V 9 bases short and J 0 bases short, with 15 bases between. The CDR3 extends over 14 amino acids. The CDR3 DNA follows: TGTGCCAGTTCCCCGGACAGCGCCTCCTACGAGCAGTACTTC. Residues: CASSPDSASYEQYF.

The chain combines TRBV18 with TRBJ2-4; 12 nucleotides agree with TRBD2. V lost 3 bases to trimming and J lost 8 bases; unmatched junction nucleotides: 8. From germline, CDR1 is KGHSH and CDR2 LQKENI. CDR3 size: 16 residues. CDR3 loop: CASSPYKTSGGDIQYF. The CDR3 nucleotides are TGTGCCAGCTCACCCTACAAGACTAGCGGGGGAGACATTCAGTACTTC.

The J gene is TRBJ1-2, the V gene TRBV7-9, with D unclear. Germline V gene lookup returns CDR1 SEHNR and CDR2 FQNEAQ (reference sequence). CDR3 size: 13 residues. Trimming removed 3 bases at V and 8 bases at J, with 13 bases between. The CDR3 region is CASSLDGQVGYTF. The CDR3 bases are TGTGCCAGCAGCTTGGACGGCCAAGTAGGCTACACCTTC.

V gene TRBV27 combines with J gene TRBJ1-2; D uncertain. V was clipped by 5 bases and J by 5 bases, with 12 bases between them. CDR1 is MNHEY and CDR2 is SMNVEV in the germline V gene (reference sequence). This CDR3 contains 13 residues. Written as DNA, the CDR3 is TGTGCCAGCAGTGTAGCTGGGGAATATGGCTACACCTTC. This codes for CASSVAGEYGYTF.

As concerns this clone: The sample contains more than one DNA sequence encoding this CDR3. The chain couples TRBV5-1 to TRBJ2-7, with 7 bases aligning to TRBD1. The junction had 5 bases not matched to a gene; V was cut back by 0 bases and J by 5 bases. The CDR3 is 14 residues long. The germline V gene encodes CDR1 SGHRS and CDR2 YFSETQ. The chain's CDR3 is CASSLGQGGNEQYF. CDR3 coding DNA: TGCGCCAGCAGCTTGGGACAGGGCGGCAACGAGCAGTACTTC.

The V and J genes are TRBV6-6 and TRBJ1-2, with 8 bases matching TRBD1. The CDR3 consists of 14 residues. Losses at the gene ends were 7 bases for V and 3 bases for J; bases not matched to a gene: 7. Germline V gene data show CDR1 as MNHNY and CDR2 as SVGAGI (reference sequence). The CDR3 bases are TGTGCCAGCACCAATGAGGGACAGGACTATGGCTACACCTTC. Translating it yields CASTNEGQDYGYTF.

V and J are TRBV30 and TRBJ2-7; the match to TRBD1 covers 9 bases. Germline CDR1 is GTSNPN and CDR2 is SVGIG (reference sequence). After removal of 4 bases from V and 6 bases from J, the junction contained 10 bases not matched to a gene. The CDR3 loop spans 14 amino acids. CDR3 nucleotide sequence: TGTGCCTGGACTGGGAGACAGGGGGTGATCGAGCAGTACTTC. This gives the protein CAWTGRQGVIEQYF.

The chain employs TRBV7-2 and TRBJ2-3; TRBD2 matches 12 bases. J gave up 4 bases and V 5 bases, and 7 bases lay outside the gene matches. The germline gives CDR1 SGHTA, CDR2 FQGNSA. The CDR3 has 16 amino acids. The CDR3 nucleotides are TGTGCCAGCAGCCTGCTAGCGGGAGGGCCGGCAGATACGCAGTATTTT. It yields the protein CASSLLAGGPADTQYF.

This rearrangement joins TRBV11-3 to TRBJ1-2, with D perhaps TRBD1 (5 bases). CDR1 is SGHNT and CDR2 is YENEEA in the germline V gene. V lost 6 bases and J 7 bases, leaving 24 bases between the germline ends. CDR3 size: 16 residues. CDR3 in amino acids: CASRYEGFFPTRGYTF. In nucleotides, the CDR3 is TGTGCCAGCAGGTACGAGGGGTTTTTTCCTACTCGTGGCTACACCTTC.

This chain joins TRBV5-4 and TRBJ1-1, with a possible D match to TRBD1 (6 bases). This CDR3 contains 15 residues. Germline V gives CDR1 SGHNT, CDR2 YYREEE (reference sequence). V lost 4 bases to trimming and J lost 2 bases, with 15 bases between them. CDR3 sequence: CASSRAGTLNTEAFF. In nucleotides, the CDR3 is TGTGCCAGCAGCCGGGCCGGGACACTAAACACTGAAGCTTTCTTT.

The chain recombines TRBV2 with TRBJ2-5; no reliable D call. The CDR3 spans 12 residues. Looked up from germline, CDR1 is SNHLY and CDR2 is FYNNEI. Trimming took off 7 bases at V and 0 bases at J, with 6 bases between the two ends. CDR3 in amino acids: CASMADQETQYF. The CDR3 region has the DNA TGTGCCAGCATGGCAGACCAAGAGACCCAGTACTTC.

This clone was picked up a small number of times. This sequence joins TRBV6-5 and TRBJ2-7, with 8 bases identical to TRBD2. This CDR3 is built from 14 residues. Germline assignment: CDR1 MNHEY and CDR2 SVGAGI. V was pared by 6 bases and J by 3 bases, with 7 bases of the junction left unmatched. CDR3 DNA: TGTGCCAGCAGCCGGGTAGCGGGATTCTACGAGCAGTACTTC. Its translation: CASSRVAGFYEQYF.

This chain links TRBV19 with TRBJ1-5, with 10 bases lining up with TRBD1. Germline V gives CDR1 LNHDA, CDR2 SQIVND (reference sequence). The V segment lost 1 base and the J segment 5 bases; nucleotides outside the gene matches: 5. The CDR3 is made up of 16 amino acids. The CDR3 reads CASSIAYGTGDQPQHF. DNA of the CDR3: TGTGCCAGTAGTATAGCTTACGGGACAGGGGATCAGCCCCAGCATTTT.

This clone has a handful of counts. A read error may account for a junction end that differs from germline. This chain joins TRBV6-5 and TRBJ1-5; D remains ambiguous. CDR1 MNHEY and CDR2 SVGAGI come from the germline V gene. The CDR3 length is 13 residues. The CDR3 DNA follows: TGTGCCAGCGCATGGGGTAGCGATCAGCCCCAGCATTTT. Translation: CASAWGSDQPQHF.